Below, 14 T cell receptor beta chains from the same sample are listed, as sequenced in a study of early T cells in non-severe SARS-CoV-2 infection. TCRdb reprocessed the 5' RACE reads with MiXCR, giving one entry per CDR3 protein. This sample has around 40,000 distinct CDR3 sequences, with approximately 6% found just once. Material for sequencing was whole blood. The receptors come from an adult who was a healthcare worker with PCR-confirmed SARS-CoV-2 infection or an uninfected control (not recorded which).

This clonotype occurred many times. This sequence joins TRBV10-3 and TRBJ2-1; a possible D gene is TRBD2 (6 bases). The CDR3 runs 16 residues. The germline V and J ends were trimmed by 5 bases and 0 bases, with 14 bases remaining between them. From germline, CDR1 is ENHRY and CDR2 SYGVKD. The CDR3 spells CAISPLPGSSYNEQFF. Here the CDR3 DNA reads TGTGCCATCAGTCCTCTCCCCGGGAGCTCCTACAATGAGCAGTTCTTC.

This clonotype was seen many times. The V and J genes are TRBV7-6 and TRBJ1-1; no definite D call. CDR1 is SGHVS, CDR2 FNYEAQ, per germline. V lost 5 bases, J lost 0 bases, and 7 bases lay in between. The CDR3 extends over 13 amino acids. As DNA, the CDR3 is TGTGCCAGCAGCCGCCAGATGAACACTGAAGCTTTCTTT. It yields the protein CASSRQMNTEAFF.

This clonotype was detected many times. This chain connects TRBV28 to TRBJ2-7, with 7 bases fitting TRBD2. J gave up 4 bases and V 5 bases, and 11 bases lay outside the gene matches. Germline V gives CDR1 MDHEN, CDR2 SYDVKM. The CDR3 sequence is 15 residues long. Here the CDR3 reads CASSTRLVGGYEQYF. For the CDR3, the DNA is TGTGCCAGCAGTACGAGACTAGTGGGAGGGTACGAGCAGTACTTC.

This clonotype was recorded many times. CDR3 sequence: CATSRPLSDSRSNEQFF. The CDR3, as DNA: TGTGCCACCAGCAGACCTTTGTCGGACTCCCGTTCGAATGAGCAGTTCTTC. The rearrangement links TRBV15 to TRBJ2-1; a possible D gene is TRBD2 (5 bases). Germline V CDR1 and CDR2: LNHNV, YYDKDF (reference sequence). The length of the CDR3 is 17 residues. Trimming stripped 2 bases from V and 7 bases from J, with 21 bases between.

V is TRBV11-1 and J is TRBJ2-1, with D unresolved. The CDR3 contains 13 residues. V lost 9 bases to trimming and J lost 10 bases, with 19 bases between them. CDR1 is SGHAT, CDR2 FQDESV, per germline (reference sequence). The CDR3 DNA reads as TGTGCCAGTTCCCCTCGGACGGGTACCGAGCAGTTCTTC. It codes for CASSPRTGTEQFF.

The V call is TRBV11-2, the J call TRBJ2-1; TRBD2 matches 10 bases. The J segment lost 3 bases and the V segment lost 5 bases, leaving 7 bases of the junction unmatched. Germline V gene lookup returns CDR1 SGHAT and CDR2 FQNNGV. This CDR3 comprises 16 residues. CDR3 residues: CASSDTGTSVYNEQFF. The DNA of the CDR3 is TGTGCCAGCAGCGATACCGGGACTAGCGTCTACAATGAGCAGTTCTTC.

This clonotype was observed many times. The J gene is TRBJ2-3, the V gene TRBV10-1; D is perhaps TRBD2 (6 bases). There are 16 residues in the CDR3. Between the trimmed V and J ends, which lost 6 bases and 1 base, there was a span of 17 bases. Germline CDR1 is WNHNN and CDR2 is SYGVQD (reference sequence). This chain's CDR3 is CASSLSRASGTDTQYF. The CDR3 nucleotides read TGCGCCAGCAGCCTAAGTAGGGCTAGCGGCACAGATACGCAGTATTTT.

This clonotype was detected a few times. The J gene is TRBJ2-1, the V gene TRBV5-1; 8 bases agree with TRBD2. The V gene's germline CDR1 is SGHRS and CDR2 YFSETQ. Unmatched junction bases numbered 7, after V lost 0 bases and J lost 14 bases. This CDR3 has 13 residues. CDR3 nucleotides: TGCGCCAGCAGCTTGGAAACGGGAGGGCCAAAGTTCTTC. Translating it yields CASSLETGGPKFF. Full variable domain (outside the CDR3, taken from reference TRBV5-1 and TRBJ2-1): KAGVTQTPRYLIKTRGQQVTLSCSPISGHRSVSWYQQTPGQGLQFLFEYFSETQRNKGNFPGRFSGRQFSNSRSEMNVSTLELGDSALYLCASSLETGGPKFFGPGTRLTVL.

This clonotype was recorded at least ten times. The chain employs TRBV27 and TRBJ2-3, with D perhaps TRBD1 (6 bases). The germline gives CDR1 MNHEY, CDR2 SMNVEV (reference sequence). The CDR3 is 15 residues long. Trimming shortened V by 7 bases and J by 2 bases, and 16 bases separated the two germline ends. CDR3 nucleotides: TGTGCCAGCATCTTAGACCGGGACAACACAGATACGCAGTATTTT. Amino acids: CASILDRDNTDTQYF.

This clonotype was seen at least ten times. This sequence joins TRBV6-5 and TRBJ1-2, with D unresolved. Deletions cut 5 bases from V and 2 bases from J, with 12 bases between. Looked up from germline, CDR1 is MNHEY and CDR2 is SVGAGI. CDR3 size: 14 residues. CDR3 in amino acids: CASSLTDGNYGYTF. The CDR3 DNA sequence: TGTGCCAGCAGTCTTACGGACGGGAACTATGGCTACACCTTC.

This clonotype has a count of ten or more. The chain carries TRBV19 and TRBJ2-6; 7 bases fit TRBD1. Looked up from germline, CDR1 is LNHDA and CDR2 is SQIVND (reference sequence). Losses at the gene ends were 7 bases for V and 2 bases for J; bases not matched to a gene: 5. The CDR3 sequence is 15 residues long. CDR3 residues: CASIEGGTGANVLTF. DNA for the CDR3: TGTGCCAGTATCGAAGGGGGCACTGGGGCCAACGTCCTGACTTTC.

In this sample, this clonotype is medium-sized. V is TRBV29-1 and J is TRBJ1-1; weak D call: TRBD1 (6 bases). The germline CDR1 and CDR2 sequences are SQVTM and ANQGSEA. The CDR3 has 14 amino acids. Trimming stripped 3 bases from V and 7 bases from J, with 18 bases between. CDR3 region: CSVDRWVGTREAFF. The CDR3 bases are TGCAGCGTTGATAGGTGGGTGGGGACACGTGAAGCTTTCTTT.

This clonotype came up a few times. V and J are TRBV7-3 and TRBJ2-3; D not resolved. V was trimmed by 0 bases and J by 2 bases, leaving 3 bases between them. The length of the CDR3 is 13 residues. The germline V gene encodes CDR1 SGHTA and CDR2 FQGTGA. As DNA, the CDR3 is TGTGCCAGCAGCTTAACCTACACAGATACGCAGTATTTT. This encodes CASSLTYTDTQYF.

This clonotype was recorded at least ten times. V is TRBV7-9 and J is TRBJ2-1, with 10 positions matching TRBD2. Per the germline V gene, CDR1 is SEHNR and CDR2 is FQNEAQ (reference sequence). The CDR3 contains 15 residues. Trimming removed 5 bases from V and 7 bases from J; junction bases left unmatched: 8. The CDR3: CASSTRTSGFNEQFF. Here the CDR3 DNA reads TGTGCCAGCAGCACCCGGACTAGCGGCTTTAATGAGCAGTTCTTC. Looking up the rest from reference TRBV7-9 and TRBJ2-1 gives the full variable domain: DTGVSQNPRHKITKRGQNVTFRCDPISEHNRLYWYRQTLGQGPEFLTYFQNEAQLEKSRLLSDRFSAERPKGSFSTLEIQRTEQGDSAMYLCASSTRTSGFNEQFFGPGTRLTVL.